A selection of T cell receptor beta chains follows, all from one sample in a study of CD8 T cells in ankylosing spondylitis. One entry per CDR3 protein results from TCRdb running MiXCR on the 5' RACE reads. The profile shows about 540,000 distinct CDR3 sequences, more than 9.5% of them singletons. The sequenced sample was blood, either unsorted or a sorted T cell fraction (not recorded which). Receptors originate from a male donor with ankylosing spondylitis. Each CDR3 is given with its conserved first and last residue. A D gene is named only where the DNA matches it firmly. The listing skips clone size in some rows; elsewhere it reads once, few, many or a size class.

>TRBV2|14|TRBD1|TRBJ1-5|NA
TGTGCCAGCAGTGCTGGGACAGGGGGCCAGCCCCAGCATTTT
CASSAGTGGQPQHF
>TRBV7-9|14|TRBD1|TRBJ2-2|few
TGTGCCAGCAGCCCAGGGGGACCTGGCGGGGAGCTGTTTTTT
CASSPGGPGGELFF
>TRBV4-2|16|NA|TRBJ1-2|few
TGTGCCAGCAGCCAAGATTTAAGAGATCTCAACTATGGCTACACCTTC
CASSQDLRDLNYGYTF
>TRBV11-3|15|TRBD1|TRBJ1-1|few
TGTGCCAGCAGCTTAGGAAGGGGGCTGGACACTGAAGCTTTCTTT
CASSLGRGLDTEAFF
>TRBV6-1|15|TRBD1|TRBJ1-2|NA
TGTGCCAGCAGTGAACGGACCGGGACAGGGAATGGCTACACCTTC
CASSERTGTGNGYTF
>TRBV7-2|17|TRBD2|TRBJ2-2|few
TGTGCCAGCAGCCCTAAGGCCCTGGGACTAGCTACCGGGGAGCTGTTTTTT
CASSPKALGLATGELFF
>TRBV5-1|14|NA|TRBJ1-1|few
TGCGCCAGCAGGGCGGTAGGAGCGAACACTGAAGCTTTCTTT
CASRAVGANTEAFF
>TRBV5-1|15|TRBD1|TRBJ1-5|NA
TGCGCCAGCAGCTTGGGGACAGGGGGCAGTCAGCCCCAGCATTTT
CASSLGTGGSQPQHF
>TRBV20-1|14|NA|TRBJ2-3|few
TGCAGTGCTAGAGACGGGGGACCCACAGATACGCAGTATTTT
CSARDGGPTDTQYF
>TRBV7-9|15|NA|TRBJ2-4|many
TGTGCCAGCAGCGACCGGGGTGGGAGTGGGGACATTCAGTACTTC
CASSDRGGSGDIQYF
>TRBV5-1|13|NA|TRBJ1-1|few
TGCGCCAGCAGCAACCCGACGAACACTGAAGCTTTCTTT
CASSNPTNTEAFF
>TRBV7-2|13|NA|TRBJ2-5|few
TGTGCCAGCAGCGTCAGACCGGGGGAGACCCAGTACTTC
CASSVRPGETQYF
>TRBV3-1|16|TRBD2|TRBJ2-1|NA
TGTGCCAGCAGCCCTTGGCTAGCGGGAGGGCCGCGAGAGCAGTTCTTC
CASSPWLAGGPREQFF
>TRBV21-1|16|NA|TRBJ2-2|NA
TGTGCCAGCAGCAAGCGAGCGGGAGAACGTTTCGGGGAGCTGTTTTTT
CASSKRAGERFGELFF
>TRBV24-1|15|NA|TRBJ2-3|many
TGTGCCACCAGCAATACGGGACATAATCCAGATACGCAGTATTTT
CATSNTGHNPDTQYF
>TRBV5-1|14|NA|TRBJ2-2|few
TGCGCCAGCAGCGCTGGGACTTTGGGGGGGGAGCTGTTTTTT
CASSAGTLGGELFF
>TRBV29-1|15|NA|TRBJ2-3|NA
TGCAGCGTTGAAGATCGTCGAGGCACCACAGATACGCAGTATTTT
CSVEDRRGTTDTQYF
>TRBV5-1|13|NA|TRBJ2-5|NA
TGCGCCAGCAGCTTGTACCAATTAGAGACCCAGTACTTC
CASSLYQLETQYF
>TRBV5-4|13|NA|TRBJ2-2|few
TGTGCCACCGGGGCCAGAGACACCGGGGAGCTGTTTTTT
CATGARDTGELFF
>TRBV5-1|15|TRBD2|TRBJ2-1|NA
TGCGCCAGCAGCTCCGGGGGGGGCTTGTACAATGAGCAGTTCTTC
CASSSGGGLYNEQFF
>TRBV20-1|12|NA|TRBJ1-1|NA
TGCAGTGTAGAAGGCACACTCGATGAAGCTTTCTTT
CSVEGTLDEAFF
>TRBV3-1|17|NA|TRBJ2-1|few
TGTGCCAGCAGCCATTATGCGGGAAGGACTGAGGGCAATGAGCAGTTCTTC
CASSHYAGRTEGNEQFF
>TRBV9|17|TRBD1|TRBJ2-2|few
TGTGCCAGCAGCGTATTTGGACAGGGGGTTGCGACCGGGGAGCTGTTTTTT
CASSVFGQGVATGELFF
>TRBV4-2|15|NA|TRBJ2-1|NA
TGTGCCAGCAGCCAAGGGGGGAATCGGTACAATGAGCAGTTCTTC
CASSQGGNRYNEQFF
>TRBV12-3/TRBV12-4|14|NA|TRBJ1-1|few
TGTGCCAGCAGTTTAACCCTTTGGAACACTGAAGCTTTCTTT
CASSLTLWNTEAFF
>TRBV27|14|NA|TRBJ1-1|few
TGTGCCAGCAGTTTGGGGGGGACAACCCTGGAAGCTTTCTTT
CASSLGGTTLEAFF
>TRBV18|15|TRBD1|TRBJ1-5|many
TGTGCCAGCTCACCAAACAGGGGCGCGGAGCAGCCCCAGCATTTT
CASSPNRGAEQPQHF